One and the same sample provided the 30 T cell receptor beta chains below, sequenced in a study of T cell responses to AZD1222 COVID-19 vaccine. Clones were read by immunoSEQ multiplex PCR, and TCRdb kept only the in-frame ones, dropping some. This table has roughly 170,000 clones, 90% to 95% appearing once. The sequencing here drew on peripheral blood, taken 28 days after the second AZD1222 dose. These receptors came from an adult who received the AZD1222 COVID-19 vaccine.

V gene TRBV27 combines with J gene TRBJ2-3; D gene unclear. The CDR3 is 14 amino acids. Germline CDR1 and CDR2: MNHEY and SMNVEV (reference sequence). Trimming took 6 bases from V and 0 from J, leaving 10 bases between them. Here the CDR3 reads CASSLTISTDTQYF. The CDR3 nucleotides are TGTGCCAGCAGCTTGACGATTAGCACAGATACGCAGTATTTT.

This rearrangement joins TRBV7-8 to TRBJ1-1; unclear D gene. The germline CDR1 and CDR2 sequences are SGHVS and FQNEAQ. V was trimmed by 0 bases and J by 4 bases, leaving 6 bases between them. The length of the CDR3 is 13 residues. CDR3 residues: CASSLAGVTEAFF. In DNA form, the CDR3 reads TGTGCCAGCAGCTTAGCCGGGGTCACTGAAGCTTTCTTT.

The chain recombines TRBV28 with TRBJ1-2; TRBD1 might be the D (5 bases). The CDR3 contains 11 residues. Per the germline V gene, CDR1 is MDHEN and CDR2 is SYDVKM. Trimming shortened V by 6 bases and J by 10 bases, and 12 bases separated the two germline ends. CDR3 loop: CASRGDVDYTF. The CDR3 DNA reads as TGTGCCAGCAGGGGGGACGTTGACTACACCTTC.

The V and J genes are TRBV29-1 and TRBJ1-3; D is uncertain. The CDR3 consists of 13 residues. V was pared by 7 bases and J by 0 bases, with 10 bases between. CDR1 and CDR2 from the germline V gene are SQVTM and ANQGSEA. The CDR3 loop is CSATRVSGNTIYF. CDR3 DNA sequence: TGCAGCGCAACCCGGGTCTCTGGAAACACCATATATTTT.

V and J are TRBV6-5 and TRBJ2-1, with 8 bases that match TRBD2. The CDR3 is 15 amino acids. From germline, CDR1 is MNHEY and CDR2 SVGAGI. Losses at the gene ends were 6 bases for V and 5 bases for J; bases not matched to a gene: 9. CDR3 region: CASRTGGSGNNEQFF. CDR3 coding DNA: TGTGCCAGCAGGACGGGAGGTAGCGGGAACAATGAGCAGTTCTTC.

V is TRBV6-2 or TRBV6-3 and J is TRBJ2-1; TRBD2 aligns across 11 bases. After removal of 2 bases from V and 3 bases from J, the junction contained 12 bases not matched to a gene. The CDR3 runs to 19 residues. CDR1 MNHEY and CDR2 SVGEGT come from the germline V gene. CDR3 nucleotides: TGTGCCAGCAGTTACACGCCCCGGGGGCTAGCGGGAGGCTACAATGAGCAGTTCTTC. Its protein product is CASSYTPRGLAGGYNEQFF.

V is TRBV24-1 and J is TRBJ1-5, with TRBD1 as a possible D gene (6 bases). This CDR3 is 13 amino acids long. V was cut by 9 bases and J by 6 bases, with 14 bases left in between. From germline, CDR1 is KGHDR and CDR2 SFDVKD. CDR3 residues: CATQQGYGQPQHF. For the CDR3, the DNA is TGTGCCACCCAACAGGGTTATGGTCAGCCCCAGCATTTT.

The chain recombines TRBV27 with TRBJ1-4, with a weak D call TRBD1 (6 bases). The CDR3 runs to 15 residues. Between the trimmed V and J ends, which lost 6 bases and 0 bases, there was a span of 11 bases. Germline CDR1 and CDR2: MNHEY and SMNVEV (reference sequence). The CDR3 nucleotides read TGTGCCAGCAGCCTGGCAGGGGCAACTAATGAAAAACTGTTTTTT. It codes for CASSLAGATNEKLFF.

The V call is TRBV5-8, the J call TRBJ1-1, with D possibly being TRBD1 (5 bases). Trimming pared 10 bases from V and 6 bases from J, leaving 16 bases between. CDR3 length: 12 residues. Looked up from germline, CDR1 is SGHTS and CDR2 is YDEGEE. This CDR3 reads CACSRGGAEAFF. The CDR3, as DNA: TGTGCCTGCTCTCGGGGGGGGGCTGAAGCTTTCTTT.

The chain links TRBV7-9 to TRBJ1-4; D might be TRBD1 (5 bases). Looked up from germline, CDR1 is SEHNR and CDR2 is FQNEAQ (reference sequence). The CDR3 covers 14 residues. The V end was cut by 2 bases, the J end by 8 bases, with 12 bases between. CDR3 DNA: TGTGCCAGCAGCTTACAAGGGGATGAAGAAAAACTGTTTTTT. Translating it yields CASSLQGDEEKLFF.

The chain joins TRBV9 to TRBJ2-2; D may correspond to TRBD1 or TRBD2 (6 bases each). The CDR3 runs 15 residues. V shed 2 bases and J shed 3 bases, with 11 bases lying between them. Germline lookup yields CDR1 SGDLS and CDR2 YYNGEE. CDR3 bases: TGTGCCAGCAGCGTGGGGGGCGCAGACACCGGGGAGCTGTTTTTT. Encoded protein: CASSVGGADTGELFF.

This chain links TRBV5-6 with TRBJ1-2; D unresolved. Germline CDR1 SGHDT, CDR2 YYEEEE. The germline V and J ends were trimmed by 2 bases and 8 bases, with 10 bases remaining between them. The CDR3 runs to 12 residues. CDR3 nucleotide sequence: TGTGCCAGCAGCTTTCTTTCGGGGGGCTACACCTTC. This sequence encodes CASSFLSGGYTF.

The CDR3 protein is CASSQEAGVVDTQYF. The CDR3 DNA follows: TGTGCCAGCAGCCAAGAAGCGGGAGTTGTAGATACGCAGTATTTT. The chain links TRBV3-1 (or the pseudogene TRBV3-2) to TRBJ2-3, with 8 positions matching TRBD2. With V trimmed by 0 bases and J by 5 bases, 4 bases remained unmatched. This CDR3 region has 15 residues. Per the germline V gene, CDR1 is LGHDT and CDR2 is YNNKEL (reference sequence).

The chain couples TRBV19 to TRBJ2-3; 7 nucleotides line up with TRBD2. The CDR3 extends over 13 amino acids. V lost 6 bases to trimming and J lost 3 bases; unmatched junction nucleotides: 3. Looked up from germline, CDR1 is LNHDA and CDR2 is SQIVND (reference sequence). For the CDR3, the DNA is TGTGCCAGTAGGTGGGAGGGGACAGATACGCAGTATTTT. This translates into CASRWEGTDTQYF.

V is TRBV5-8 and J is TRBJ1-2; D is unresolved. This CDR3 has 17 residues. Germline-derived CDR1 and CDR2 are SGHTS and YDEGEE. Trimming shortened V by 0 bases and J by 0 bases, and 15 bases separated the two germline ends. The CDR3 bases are TGTGCCAGCAGCTTGGACAGTAACTTCCCGGCTAACTATGGCTACACCTTC. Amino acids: CASSLDSNFPANYGYTF. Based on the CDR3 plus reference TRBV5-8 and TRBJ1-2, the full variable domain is EAGVTQSPTHLIKTRGQQATLRCSPISGHTSVYWYQQALGLGLQFLLWYDEGEERNRGNFPPRFSGRQFPNYSSELNVNALELEDSALYLCASSLDSNFPANYGYTFGSGTRLTVV.

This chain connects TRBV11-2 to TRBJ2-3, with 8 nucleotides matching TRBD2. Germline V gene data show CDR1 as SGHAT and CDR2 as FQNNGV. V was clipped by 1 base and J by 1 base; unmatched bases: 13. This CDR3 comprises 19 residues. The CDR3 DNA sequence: TGTGCCAGCAGCTTAGTAAGCGCGGGGGGCCCATTCGGCACAGATACGCAGTATTTT. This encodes CASSLVSAGGPFGTDTQYF.

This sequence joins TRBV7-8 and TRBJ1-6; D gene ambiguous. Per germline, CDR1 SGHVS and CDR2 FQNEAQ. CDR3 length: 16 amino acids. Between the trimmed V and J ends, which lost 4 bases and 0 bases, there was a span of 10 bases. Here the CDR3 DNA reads TGTGCCAGCAGCTCTACGGGGAGCTCCTATAATTCACCCCTCCACTTT. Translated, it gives CASSSTGSSYNSPLHF. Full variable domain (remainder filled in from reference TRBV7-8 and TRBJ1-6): GAGVSQSPRYKVAKRGQDVALRCDPISGHVSLFWYQQALGQGPEFLTYFQNEAQLDKSGLPSDRFFAERPEGSVSTLKIQRTQQEDSAVYLCASSSTGSSYNSPLHFGNGTRLTVT.

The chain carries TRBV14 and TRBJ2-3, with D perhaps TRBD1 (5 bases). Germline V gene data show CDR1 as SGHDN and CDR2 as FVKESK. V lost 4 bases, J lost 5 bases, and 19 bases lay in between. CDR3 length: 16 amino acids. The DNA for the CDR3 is TGTGCCAGCAGCCCTTCACAGGCACCTGGGGAAGATACGCAGTATTTT. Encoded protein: CASSPSQAPGEDTQYF.

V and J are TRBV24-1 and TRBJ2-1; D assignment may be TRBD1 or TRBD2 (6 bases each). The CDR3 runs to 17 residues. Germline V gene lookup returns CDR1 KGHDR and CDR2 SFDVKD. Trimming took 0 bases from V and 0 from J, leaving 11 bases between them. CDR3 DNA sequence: TGTGCCACCAGTGATTTGGAGGGGGGCGCCTCCTACAATGAGCAGTTCTTC. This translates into CATSDLEGGASYNEQFF.

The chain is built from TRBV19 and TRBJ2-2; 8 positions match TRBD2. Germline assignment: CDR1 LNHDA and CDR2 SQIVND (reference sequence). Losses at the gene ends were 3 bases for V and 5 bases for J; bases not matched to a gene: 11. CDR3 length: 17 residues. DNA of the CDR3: TGTGCCAGTAGTATTGATCATGTGCGGGGGGTGACCGGGGAGCTGTTTTTT. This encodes CASSIDHVRGVTGELFF.

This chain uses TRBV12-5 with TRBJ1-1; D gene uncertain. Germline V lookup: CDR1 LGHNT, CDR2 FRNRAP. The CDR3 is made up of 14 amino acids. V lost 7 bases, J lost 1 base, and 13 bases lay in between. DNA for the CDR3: TGTGCTAGTGCCATAGGGTTTGGGAACACTGAAGCTTTCTTT. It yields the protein CASAIGFGNTEAFF.

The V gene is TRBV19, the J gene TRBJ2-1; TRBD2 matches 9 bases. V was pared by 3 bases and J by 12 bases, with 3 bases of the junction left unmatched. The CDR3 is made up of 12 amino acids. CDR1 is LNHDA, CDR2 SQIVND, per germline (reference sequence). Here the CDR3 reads CASSIERGVQFF. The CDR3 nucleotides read TGTGCCAGTAGTATCGAGCGGGGGGTGCAGTTCTTC.

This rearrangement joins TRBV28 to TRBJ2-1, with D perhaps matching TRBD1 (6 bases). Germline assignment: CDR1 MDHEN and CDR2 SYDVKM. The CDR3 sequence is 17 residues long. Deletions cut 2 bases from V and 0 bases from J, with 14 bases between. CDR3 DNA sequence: TGTGCCAGCAGTTTAGTTTATAGCAGGGGCTCCTACAATGAGCAGTTCTTC. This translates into CASSLVYSRGSYNEQFF.

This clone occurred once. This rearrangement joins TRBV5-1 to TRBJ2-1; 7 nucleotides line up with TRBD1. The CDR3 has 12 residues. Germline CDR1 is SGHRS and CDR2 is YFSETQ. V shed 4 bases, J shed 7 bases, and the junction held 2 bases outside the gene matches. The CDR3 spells CASSLQGNEQFF. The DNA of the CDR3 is TGCGCCAGCAGCCTACAGGGGAATGAGCAGTTCTTC.

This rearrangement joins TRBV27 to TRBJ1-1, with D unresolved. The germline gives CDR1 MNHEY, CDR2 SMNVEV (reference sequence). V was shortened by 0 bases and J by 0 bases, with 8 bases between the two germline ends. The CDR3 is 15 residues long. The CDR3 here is CASSLSAGMNTEAFF. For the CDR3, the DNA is TGTGCCAGCAGTTTATCGGCGGGCATGAACACTGAAGCTTTCTTT.

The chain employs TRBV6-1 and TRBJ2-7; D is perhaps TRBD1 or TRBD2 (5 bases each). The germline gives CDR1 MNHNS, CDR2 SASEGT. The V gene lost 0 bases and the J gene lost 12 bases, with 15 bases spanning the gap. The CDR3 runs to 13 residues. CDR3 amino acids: CASSEAQGAGMYF. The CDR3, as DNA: TGTGCCAGCAGTGAAGCGCAGGGTGCGGGTATGTACTTC.

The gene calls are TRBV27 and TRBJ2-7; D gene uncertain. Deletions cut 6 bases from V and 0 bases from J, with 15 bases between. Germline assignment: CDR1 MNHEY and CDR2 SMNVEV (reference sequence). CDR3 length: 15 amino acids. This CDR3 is CASRLAGWLSYEQYF. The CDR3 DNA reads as TGTGCCAGCAGGTTAGCTGGCTGGCTCTCCTACGAGCAGTACTTC.

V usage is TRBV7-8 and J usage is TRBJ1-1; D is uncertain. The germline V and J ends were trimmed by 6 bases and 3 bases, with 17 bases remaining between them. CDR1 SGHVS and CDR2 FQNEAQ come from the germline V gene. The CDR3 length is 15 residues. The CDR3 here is CASSQGRAPDTEAFF. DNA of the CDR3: TGTGCCAGCAGTCAAGGAAGGGCCCCGGACACTGAAGCTTTCTTT.

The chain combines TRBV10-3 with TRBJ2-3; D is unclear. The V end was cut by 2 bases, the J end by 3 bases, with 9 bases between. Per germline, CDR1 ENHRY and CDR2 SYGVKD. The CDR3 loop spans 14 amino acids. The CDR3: CAISETAQTDTQYF. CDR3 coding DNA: TGTGCCATCAGTGAGACCGCGCAGACAGATACGCAGTATTTT.

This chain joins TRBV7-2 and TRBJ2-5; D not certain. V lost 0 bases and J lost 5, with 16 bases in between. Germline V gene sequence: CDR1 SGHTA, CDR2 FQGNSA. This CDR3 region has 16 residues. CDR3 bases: TGTGCCAGCAGCTTAGCGCTCCCCGTACCCGGGGAGACCCAGTACTTC. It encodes CASSLALPVPGETQYF.